This is a list of T cell receptor beta chains from one sample in a study of blood T cells in healthy people across ages. TCRdb independently ran MiXCR on the 5' RACE reads; one entry per CDR3 protein. This table holds roughly 680,000 distinct CDR3 sequences, roughly 50% found once. Sequenced: blood. All receptors come from an older woman in good health. Each CDR3 is given with its conserved first and last residue. A D gene is named only where the DNA matches it firmly. Clone size is not always given. Where it is, it says once, few, many or a class for expanded clones.

d_gene: NA
abundance: NA
j_gene: TRBJ2-3
v_gene: TRBV7-9
CDR3nt: TGTGCCAGCAGCTTGGAAGCGCCCACAGATACGCAGTATTTT
CDR3aa: CASSLEAPTDTQYF

d_gene: NA
abundance: few
j_gene: TRBJ2-1
v_gene: TRBV9
CDR3nt: TGTGCCAGCAGCGTTGACAGTTTTGGCGATGAGCAGTTCTTC
CDR3aa: CASSVDSFGDEQFF

d_gene: TRBD1
abundance: NA
j_gene: TRBJ2-7
v_gene: TRBV20-1
CDR3nt: TGCAGTGCTAGAGATGGAACAGGGGCCTACGAGCAGTACTTC
CDR3aa: CSARDGTGAYEQYF

d_gene: NA
abundance: NA
j_gene: TRBJ1-2
v_gene: TRBV12-3/TRBV12-4
CDR3nt: TGTGCCAGCAGCGCCATCAGGGTAGGCTACACCTTC
CDR3aa: CASSAIRVGYTF

d_gene: TRBD2
abundance: NA
j_gene: TRBJ2-3
v_gene: TRBV5-5
CDR3nt: TGTGCCAGCAGCTTGGTGGCCGGGGGGGAAAGCACAGATACGCAGTATTTT
CDR3aa: CASSLVAGGESTDTQYF

d_gene: TRBD2
abundance: NA
j_gene: TRBJ2-7
v_gene: TRBV7-2
CDR3nt: TGTGCCAGCAGCTCCGGGGGGGCCGCTGGCTACGAGCAGTACTTC
CDR3aa: CASSSGGAAGYEQYF

d_gene: NA
abundance: NA
j_gene: TRBJ1-2
v_gene: TRBV5-1
CDR3nt: TGCGCCAGCAGCTTGGCAGTTTTCCACGCAGGAGGTGGCTACACCTTC
CDR3aa: CASSLAVFHAGGGYTF

d_gene: NA
abundance: few
j_gene: TRBJ1-1
v_gene: TRBV5-1
CDR3nt: TGCGCCAGCAGCTTGATACCAGAGAACACTGAAGCTTTCTTT
CDR3aa: CASSLIPENTEAFF

d_gene: TRBD2
abundance: few
j_gene: TRBJ2-6
v_gene: TRBV28
CDR3nt: TGTGCCAGCAGTTCTCCGGGACTAGCAACTGGGGCCAACGTCCTGACTTTC
CDR3aa: CASSSPGLATGANVLTF

d_gene: NA
abundance: NA
j_gene: TRBJ2-3
v_gene: TRBV20-1
CDR3nt: TGCAGTGCCCATGATTCCGGTAGCCAAGGGGGCACAGATACGCAGTATTTT
CDR3aa: CSAHDSGSQGGTDTQYF

d_gene: TRBD2
abundance: NA
j_gene: TRBJ2-7
v_gene: TRBV20-1
CDR3nt: TGCAGTGCTAGGCCCTCGGGGCGGGAGGCACTCTACGAGCAGTACTTC
CDR3aa: CSARPSGREALYEQYF

d_gene: NA
abundance: NA
j_gene: TRBJ1-6
v_gene: TRBV20-1
CDR3nt: TGCAGTGCTAGAGAACAGACTAATTCACCCCTCCACTTT
CDR3aa: CSAREQTNSPLHF

d_gene: NA
abundance: few
j_gene: TRBJ1-2
v_gene: TRBV29-1
CDR3nt: TGCAGCGTTGCCGACTCCGCTAACTATGGCTACACCTTC
CDR3aa: CSVADSANYGYTF

d_gene: TRBD2
abundance: NA
j_gene: TRBJ2-7
v_gene: TRBV5-1
CDR3nt: TGCGCCAGCAGCTTCACCAGCGGGGACTCCTACGAGCAGTACTTC
CDR3aa: CASSFTSGDSYEQYF

d_gene: TRBD1
abundance: NA
j_gene: TRBJ2-7
v_gene: TRBV6-2/TRBV6-3
CDR3nt: TGTGCCATCCGAAGACAGGGAGCCTACGAGCAGTACTTC
CDR3aa: CAIRRQGAYEQYF

d_gene: NA
abundance: few
j_gene: TRBJ2-7
v_gene: TRBV21-1
CDR3nt: TGTGCCAGCACCCTCCTGGGGCGCTACGAGCAGTACTTC
CDR3aa: CASTLLGRYEQYF

d_gene: NA
abundance: NA
j_gene: TRBJ2-1
v_gene: TRBV6-5
CDR3nt: TGTGCCAGCAGTTACGCCCCTTCCTACAATGAGCAGTTCTTC
CDR3aa: CASSYAPSYNEQFF

d_gene: NA
abundance: few
j_gene: TRBJ2-4
v_gene: TRBV3-1
CDR3nt: TGTGCCAGCAGCGCACGTCTCGGAGCCTACATTCAGTACTTC
CDR3aa: CASSARLGAYIQYF

d_gene: NA
abundance: NA
j_gene: TRBJ2-1
v_gene: TRBV20-1
CDR3nt: TGCAGTGCTAGGGCTAGTTCAACCCAATACTACAATGAGCAGTTCTTC
CDR3aa: CSARASSTQYYNEQFF

d_gene: TRBD1
abundance: NA
j_gene: TRBJ1-2
v_gene: TRBV27
CDR3nt: TGTGCCAGCAGTTTGAGGGACAGCTCTCGCTACACCTTC
CDR3aa: CASSLRDSSRYTF

d_gene: NA
abundance: NA
j_gene: TRBJ2-7
v_gene: TRBV7-9
CDR3nt: TGTGCCGTCCCGACGGGGGTCTCCTACGAGCAGTACTTC
CDR3aa: CAVPTGVSYEQYF

d_gene: NA
abundance: NA
j_gene: TRBJ2-1
v_gene: TRBV27
CDR3nt: TGTGCCACCTCTAGCACCTCCTACAATGAGCAGTTCTTC
CDR3aa: CATSSTSYNEQFF

d_gene: TRBD1
abundance: few
j_gene: TRBJ2-7
v_gene: TRBV29-1
CDR3nt: TGCAGCGTTGGGACAGGGAGGAGGGCCTACGAGCAGTACTTC
CDR3aa: CSVGTGRRAYEQYF

d_gene: TRBD2
abundance: NA
j_gene: TRBJ2-3
v_gene: TRBV28
CDR3nt: TGTGCCAGCAGCTGGGGACTAGCGGGAGGTTCCACAGATACGCAGTATTTT
CDR3aa: CASSWGLAGGSTDTQYF

d_gene: TRBD1
abundance: NA
j_gene: TRBJ2-5
v_gene: TRBV5-5
CDR3nt: TGTGCCAGCAGCAGGGGACAGGGTACAGAGACCCAGTACTTC
CDR3aa: CASSRGQGTETQYF

d_gene: NA
abundance: once
j_gene: TRBJ1-1
v_gene: TRBV20-1
CDR3nt: TGCAGTGCTAGAGATAACCGGGGCAGGGCTGAAGCTTTCTTT
CDR3aa: CSARDNRGRAEAFF

d_gene: NA
abundance: NA
j_gene: TRBJ2-6
v_gene: TRBV28
CDR3nt: TGTGCCAGCAGTTCGCAAAAAACTAGCTCTGGGGCCAACGTCCTGACTTTC
CDR3aa: CASSSQKTSSGANVLTF

d_gene: NA
abundance: NA
j_gene: TRBJ2-7
v_gene: TRBV2
CDR3nt: TGTGCCAGCAGCGGAGAGTTTTCCTACGAGCAGTACTTC
CDR3aa: CASSGEFSYEQYF